Following are 10 T cell receptor beta chains from one sample sequenced in a study of blood T cell repertoires in COVID-19 (dated by TCRdb to 2020 to 2022). The library was prepared using the immunoSEQ multiplex PCR assay. TCRdb holds this immuneACCESS table with in-frame rearrangements only. Some clones are missing; in checked studies, unresolved V genes explain under half, and the rest has no known cause. Present in this sample are more than 200,000 clones, more than 85% of which were seen just once. In total, the top ten clones hold approximately 0.66% of the sample. The sequenced sample consisted of peripheral blood. The receptor set was obtained from a middle-aged man with acute or convalescent COVID-19.

This clone appeared a few times. The rearrangement links TRBV5-4 to TRBJ2-5; D is perhaps TRBD1 (6 bases). CDR1 is SGHNT, CDR2 YYREEE, per germline (reference sequence). The V gene lost 6 bases and the J gene lost 5 bases, with 14 bases spanning the gap. This CDR3 contains 13 residues. The CDR3, as DNA: TGTGCCAGCACCCTGTGGGGGCTGGAGACCCAGTACTTC. It specifies CASTLWGLETQYF.

This clone was seen ten or more times. Different DNA sequences within this sample yield the same CDR3. The chain employs TRBV4-1 and TRBJ1-1; D unclear. The germline CDR1 and CDR2 sequences are MGHRA and YSYEKL. The germline V and J ends were trimmed by 4 bases and 1 base, with 13 bases remaining between them. CDR3 length equals 15 residues. DNA for the CDR3: TGCGCCAGCAGCCGCGGTCCCGGGGAGAACACTGAAGCTTTCTTT. Protein: CASSRGPGENTEAFF.

The chain has TRBV4-3 and TRBJ1-2; the match to TRBD1 covers 11 bases. V dropped 0 bases and J dropped 6; count of bases not matched to a gene: 9. The CDR3 extends over 17 amino acids. In germline, CDR1 is LGHNA, CDR2 YSLEER. CDR3 nucleotide sequence: TGCGCCAGCAGCCAAGATTTTTCGGACAGGGGGCGCGATGGCTACACCTTC. Translation: CASSQDFSDRGRDGYTF.

As DNA, the CDR3 is TGTGCCAGCAGCGTAGACGTGTCTAGCGGGGGTTACAATGAGCAGTTCTTC. Its protein is CASSVDVSSGGYNEQFF. The chain combines TRBV9 with TRBJ2-1; 10 nucleotides match TRBD2. The CDR3 runs to 17 residues. V was pared by 0 bases and J by 4 bases, with 7 bases of the junction left unmatched. Germline values: CDR1 SGDLS, CDR2 YYNGEE.

This clone has a single count. V and J are TRBV25-1 and TRBJ2-1; tentative D call: TRBD2 (6 bases). The CDR3 contains 12 residues. CDR1 is MGHDK, CDR2 SYGVNS, per germline. Trimming stripped 8 bases from V and 7 bases from J, with 12 bases between. CDR3 loop: CASGRRENEQFF. The CDR3 DNA reads TGTGCCAGCGGCCGACGGGAGAATGAGCAGTTCTTC. Variable domain in full (rest from reference TRBV25-1 and TRBJ2-1): EADIYQTPRYLVIGTGKKITLECSQTMGHDKMYWYQQDPGMELHLIHYSYGVNSTEKGDLSSESTVSRIRTEHFPLTLESARPSHTSQYLCASGRRENEQFFGPGTRLTVL.

V is TRBV7-2 and J is TRBJ2-5, with D perhaps matching TRBD2 (5 bases). V was trimmed by 5 bases and J by 5 bases, leaving 15 bases between them. The germline V gene encodes CDR1 SGHTA and CDR2 FQGNSA. This CDR3 is 14 amino acids long. The CDR3 spells CASSLWTASETQYF. DNA for the CDR3: TGTGCCAGCAGCCTATGGACTGCTAGCGAGACCCAGTACTTC.

The chain employs TRBV5-1 and TRBJ2-1; maybe TRBD2 (7 bases). The CDR3 runs 15 residues. Trimming cost V 0 bases and J 6 bases, with 13 bases left between them. Germline-derived CDR1 and CDR2 are SGHRS and YFSETQ. DNA for the CDR3: TGCGCCAGCAGCTTGGTAGGGGGGGCTTTCAATGAGCAGTTCTTC. It encodes CASSLVGGAFNEQFF.

The table lists this clone with a count of one. CDR3: CASSGGQWVKDTGELFF. The CDR3 DNA reads TGTGCCAGCAGCGGGGGACAGTGGGTTAAGGACACCGGGGAGCTGTTTTTT. This chain connects TRBV5-6 to TRBJ2-2, with TRBD1 identical over 7 bases. Germline values: CDR1 SGHDT, CDR2 YYEEEE. The CDR3 totals 17 residues. Unmatched junction bases numbered 12, after V lost 4 bases and J lost 3 bases.

V is TRBV6-2 or TRBV6-3 and J is TRBJ2-7, with D unresolved. CDR1 is MNHEY, CDR2 SVGEGT, per germline. The CDR3 runs 14 residues. V lost 0 bases, J lost 4 bases, and 10 bases lay in between. The CDR3 DNA reads TGTGCCAGCAGTTACTCGCCTTCAGGTTACGAGCAGTACTTC. Protein: CASSYSPSGYEQYF.

The sample holds one count of this clone. V is TRBV7-9 and J is TRBJ1-2; 8 bases match TRBD1. The CDR3 consists of 16 residues. Trimming at V came to 4 bases and at J to 7 bases, leaving 14 bases not matched to a gene. Germline V gives CDR1 SEHNR, CDR2 FQNEAQ (reference sequence). The chain's CDR3 is CASSSIRQGRLSGYTF. The CDR3 DNA is TGTGCCAGCAGCTCCATCCGACAGGGGAGATTATCTGGCTACACCTTC.